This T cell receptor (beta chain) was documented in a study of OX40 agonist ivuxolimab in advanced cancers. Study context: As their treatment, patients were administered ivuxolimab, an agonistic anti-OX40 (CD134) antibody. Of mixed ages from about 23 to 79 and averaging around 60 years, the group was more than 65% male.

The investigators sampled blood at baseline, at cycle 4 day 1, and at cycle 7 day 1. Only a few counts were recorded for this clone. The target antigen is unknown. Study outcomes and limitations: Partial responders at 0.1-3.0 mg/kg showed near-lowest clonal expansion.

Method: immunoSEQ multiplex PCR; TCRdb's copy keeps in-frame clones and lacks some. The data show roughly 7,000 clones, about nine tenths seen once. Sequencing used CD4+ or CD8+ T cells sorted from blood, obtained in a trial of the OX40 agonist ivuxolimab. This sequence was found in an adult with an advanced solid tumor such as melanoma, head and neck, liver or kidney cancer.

The CDR3 nucleotides read TGTGCCAGCAGCCGGACTAGCGGGAACCAAGAGACCCAGTACTTC. It specifies CASSRTSGNQETQYF. The chain uses TRBV27 and TRBJ2-5, with TRBD2 matching over 12 bases. V lost 6 bases and J lost 0; bases outside the gene matches: 2. The CDR3 is made up of 15 amino acids. Germline V gene sequence: CDR1 MNHEY, CDR2 SMNVEV (reference sequence).